A single sample gave rise to the 25 T cell receptor beta chains below, sequenced in a study of T cells in Graves' hyperthyroidism and ophthalmopathy. TCR beta CDR3 sequences were amplified from RNA transcripts. The study used the HTBI primer set for a first-round RT-PCR of the TCR CDR3. TCRdb re-called the multiplex PCR reads through MiXCR, storing one row per CDR3 protein. The table records 600,000 to 700,000 distinct CDR3 sequences, about 45% of them present only once. Specimen: peripheral blood or thyroid tissue (not recorded which). The receptors shown here come from an adult man with Graves' disease, either hyperthyroidism or ophthalmopathy (not recorded which).

This chain uses TRBV14 with TRBJ2-7; 11 bases match TRBD2. This CDR3 is 18 amino acids long. J gave up 6 bases and V 0 bases, and 13 bases lay outside the gene matches. Germline V gene lookup returns CDR1 SGHDN and CDR2 FVKESK. The CDR3 sequence is CASSQEWTSGPRGVEQYF. CDR3 coding DNA: TGTGCCAGCAGCCAAGAGTGGACTAGCGGGCCTCGGGGAGTCGAGCAGTACTTC.

The CDR3 region has the DNA TGTGCCATCAGTAGCCGGGACAGCCAAAATCAGCCCCAGCATTTT. Its translation: CAISSRDSQNQPQHF. The chain uses TRBV10-3 and TRBJ1-5; 7 bases align to TRBD1. Germline V gene data show CDR1 as ENHRY and CDR2 as SYGVKD. V was pared by 5 bases and J by 4 bases, with 8 bases of the junction left unmatched. CDR3 length: 15 residues.

Regarding this clonotype: A much larger clone is a single base away; this may be a read error. The genes are TRBV5-5 and TRBJ1-6, with 7 bases fitting TRBD1. The V segment lost 4 bases and the J segment 10 bases; nucleotides outside the gene matches: 8. The CDR3 consists of 14 residues. Germline lookup yields CDR1 SGHKS and CDR2 YYEKEE (reference sequence). CDR3 sequence: CASSAPGTASPLHF. DNA of the CDR3: TGTGCCAGCAGCGCGCCGGGGACAGCCTCACCCCTCCACTTT. The entire variable domain, with the rest obtained from reference TRBV5-5 and TRBJ1-6, is as follows: DAGVTQSPTHLIKTRGQQVTLRCSPISGHKSVSWYQQVLGQGPQFIFQYYEKEERGRGNFPDRFSARQFPNYSSELNVNALLLGDSALYLCASSAPGTASPLHFGNGTRLTVT.

This chain links TRBV13 with TRBJ1-5; TRBD1 agrees at 8 bases. CDR3 length equals 17 residues. The germline V gene has CDR1 PRHDT and CDR2 FYEKMQ (reference sequence). Unmatched junction bases numbered 14, after V lost 6 bases and J lost 4 bases. CDR3 sequence (DNA): TGTGCCAGCAGTGACCCCGGGACAGGCGGGGGGAATCAGCCCCAGCATTTT. Protein sequence: CASSDPGTGGGNQPQHF. Based on the CDR3 plus reference TRBV13 and TRBJ1-5, the full variable domain is AAGVIQSPRHLIKEKRETATLKCYPIPRHDTVYWYQQGPGQDPQFLISFYEKMQSDKGSIPDRFSAQQFSDYHSELNMSSLELGDSALYFCASSDPGTGGGNQPQHFGDGTRLSIL.

This sequence joins TRBV29-1 and TRBJ2-7, with 9 bases lining up with TRBD1. Unmatched junction bases numbered 9, after V lost 7 bases and J lost 2 bases. Germline CDR1 SQVTM, CDR2 ANQGSEA. The CDR3 loop spans 14 amino acids. In DNA form, the CDR3 reads TGCAGCGCGGAAGTGGGACAGGGAGCCTACGAGCAGTACTTC. Translation: CSAEVGQGAYEQYF.

In its sample, this clonotype was seen once. The rearrangement uses TRBV25-1 and TRBJ2-7, with 13 nucleotides matching TRBD2. The J segment lost 8 bases and the V segment lost 8 bases, leaving 15 bases of the junction unmatched. Germline CDR1 reads MGHDK; CDR2 reads SYGVNS. The CDR3 contains 16 residues. The CDR3 region has the DNA TGTGCCAGCTCACCCCTTGGGACTAGCGGGAAGGGCAAGCAGTACTTC. It specifies CASSPLGTSGKGKQYF.

Remarks on this clonotype: This clone may be a read error of a much larger clone one base away. This chain links TRBV24-1 with TRBJ2-7, with D perhaps matching TRBD2 (5 bases). The CDR3 is 13 amino acids. CDR1 and CDR2 from the germline V gene are KGHDR and SFDVKD. This chain's CDR3 is CATSDSGTYERYF. CDR3 DNA sequence: TGTGCCACCAGTGATAGCGGAACCTACGAGCGGTACTTC.

This clonotype was seen a handful of times. The CDR3 sequence is CASSRGLAGVYEQYF. The CDR3 DNA follows: TGTGCCAGCAGCCGGGGACTAGCGGGGGTCTACGAGCAGTACTTC. The chain couples TRBV7-3 to TRBJ2-7, with 14 bases matching TRBD2. V lost 5 bases to trimming and J lost 3 bases; unmatched junction nucleotides: 3. This CDR3 spans 15 amino acids. Germline values: CDR1 SGHTA, CDR2 FQGTGA. The full variable domain, rest sourced from reference TRBV7-3 and TRBJ2-7, is GAGVSQTPSNKVTEKGKYVELRCDPISGHTALYWYRQSLGQGPEFLIYFQGTGAADDSGLPNDRFFAVRPEGSVSTLKIQRTERGDSAVYLCASSRGLAGVYEQYFGPGTRLTVT.

V is TRBV12-3 or TRBV12-4 and J is TRBJ1-2; 10 nucleotides agree with TRBD1. This CDR3 region has 16 residues. The ends lost 6 bases at V and 2 bases at J; junction bases unmatched: 9. CDR3 DNA: TGTGCCAGCAGCCGCCAGACAGGGGGCCTAAACTATGGCTACACCTTC. This codes for CASSRQTGGLNYGYTF.

The chain couples TRBV29-1 to TRBJ2-7; TRBD1 matches at 8 bases. The ends lost 5 bases at V and 0 bases at J; junction bases unmatched: 3. Germline CDR1 SQVTM, CDR2 ANQGSEA. The CDR3 consists of 13 residues. The CDR3 loop is CSVRTGISYEQYF. The CDR3 DNA is TGCAGCGTTCGGACAGGGATCTCCTACGAGCAGTACTTC.

This rearrangement joins TRBV2 to TRBJ1-5, with TRBD1 matching 7 bases. The length of the CDR3 is 12 residues. The germline gives CDR1 SNHLY, CDR2 FYNNEI. The V and J ends lost 6 bases and 12 bases, in that order; junction bases with no gene match: 8. Here the CDR3 DNA reads TGTGCCAGCAGCGTAGCAGGGGGGTACCAGCATTTT. Protein product: CASSVAGGYQHF.

Many counts were recorded for this clonotype. The rearrangement links TRBV2 to TRBJ2-5; TRBD2 might be the D (5 bases). CDR3 length: 13 amino acids. CDR1 is SNHLY and CDR2 is FYNNEI in the germline V gene. The ends were cut back, 4 bases at V and 5 bases at J, with 11 bases in the middle. The CDR3: CASSALSGETQYF. CDR3 in DNA: TGTGCCAGCAGTGCTTTGTCGGGGGAGACCCAGTACTTC.

This clonotype was counted ten times or more. The rearrangement links TRBV20-1 to TRBJ2-2; 7 nucleotides align to TRBD2. CDR1 and CDR2 from the germline V gene are DFQATT and SNEGSKA (reference sequence). J gave up 4 bases and V 6 bases, and 14 bases lay outside the gene matches. CDR3 length: 16 residues. The CDR3 loop is CSARWTGRDSTGELFF. CDR3 coding DNA: TGCAGTGCCCGATGGACGGGGAGGGATAGCACCGGGGAGCTGTTTTTT.

The chain employs TRBV28 and TRBJ1-5; D not resolved. The V and J ends lost 10 bases and 2 bases respectively, with 12 bases between them. The CDR3 has 13 amino acids. Germline V gene data show CDR1 as MDHEN and CDR2 as SYDVKM. The CDR3 loop reads CAITQVGNQPQHF. The CDR3 DNA is TGTGCCATCACTCAGGTTGGCAATCAGCCCCAGCATTTT.

This chain joins TRBV25-1 and TRBJ1-2; 7 bases align to TRBD1. Germline V gives CDR1 MGHDK, CDR2 SYGVNS. This CDR3 is built from 13 residues. The CDR3 nucleotides read TGTGCTAGAGTGGGACAGCGCGGCTATGGCTACACCTTC. Amino acids: CARVGQRGYGYTF.

This clonotype was observed at least ten times. The gene calls are TRBV12-3 or TRBV12-4 and TRBJ1-5, with D possibly matching TRBD1 (5 bases). Between the trimmed V and J ends, which lost 5 bases and 7 bases, there was a span of 18 bases. The CDR3 consists of 15 residues. The DNA for the CDR3 is TGTGCCAGCAGTCCCGGCAGGGAGGGACGCCAGCCCCAGCATTTT. Residues: CASSPGREGRQPQHF.

Concerning this clonotype itself: Mismatch with germline at one junction end may stem from a read error. The genes are TRBV7-2 and TRBJ2-2; D perhaps matches TRBD1 (6 bases). Germline V gene data show CDR1 as SGHTA and CDR2 as FQGNSA. The length of the CDR3 is 16 residues. The CDR3 DNA is TGTGCCAGCAGCGACAGGACACGCGTTGGCACCAGGGAGCTGTTTTTT. Translating gives CASSDRTRVGTRELFF.

The V gene is TRBV29-1, the J gene TRBJ1-2, with 7 bases aligning to TRBD1. V shed 1 base and J 9 bases; nucleotides not matched to a gene: 8. Germline CDR1 SQVTM, CDR2 ANQGSEA. The CDR3 runs to 13 residues. This CDR3 is CSVEVHRGFSYTF. The CDR3, as DNA: TGCAGCGTTGAAGTACACAGGGGATTCAGCTACACCTTC.

This clonotype was seen more than once but under ten times. Given a much more abundant clone one base away, this may be a read error. The chain carries TRBV10-2 and TRBJ2-2; TRBD2 matches at 10 bases. Germline CDR1 and CDR2: WSHSY and SAAADI. Losses at the gene ends were 10 bases for V and 9 bases for J; bases not matched to a gene: 11. There are 14 residues in the CDR3. The CDR3 coding sequence is TGCGCCATAAAGATAGCGGGAGGTAGCCGGGAGCTGTTTTTT. Translating gives CAIKIAGGSRELFF.

The chain is built from TRBV7-9 and TRBJ2-7; 7 bases map to TRBD1. Trimming took 2 bases from V and 3 from J; bases not matched to a gene: 4. CDR1 and CDR2 (germline): SEHNR, FQNEAQ (reference sequence). The length of the CDR3 is 14 residues. The CDR3 sequence is CASSLTGQIYEQYF. The CDR3 DNA reads TGTGCCAGCAGCTTAACGGGACAGATCTACGAGCAGTACTTC.

Concerning this clonotype: A much larger clone differs from this one at a single base, so this may be a read error. The chain links TRBV5-4 to TRBJ1-5; D might be TRBD1 (6 bases). V lost 2 bases and J lost 2, with 14 bases in between. This CDR3 region has 16 residues. The germline V gene encodes CDR1 SGHNT and CDR2 YYREEE (reference sequence). CDR3 sequence reads: CASSLFGGSGNQPQHF. CDR3 in DNA: TGTGCCAGCAGCTTATTCGGGGGCTCCGGCAATCAGCCCCAGCATTTT. The full variable domain, with the rest looked up from reference TRBV5-4 and TRBJ1-5, is ETGVTQSPTHLIKTRGQQVTLRCSSQSGHNTVSWYQQALGQGPQFIFQYYREEENGRGNFPPRFSGLQFPNYSSELNVNALELDDSALYLCASSLFGGSGNQPQHFGDGTRLSIL.

This clonotype was counted once. The conserved phenylalanine or tryptophan normally closing the CDR3 is absent here, so this likely arose from a read error. The J gene is TRBJ1-2, the V gene TRBV7-2; D is unresolved. Trimming removed 5 bases at V and 2 bases at J, with 15 bases between. Germline V gene lookup returns CDR1 SGHTA and CDR2 FQGNSA. The CDR3 is 15 amino acids. This chain's CDR3 is CASSQERDGNYGYTL. The CDR3, as DNA: TGTGCCAGCAGCCAAGAGCGTGACGGGAACTATGGCTACACCCTC.

This chain joins TRBV10-3 and TRBJ2-5; 9 bases map to TRBD1. This CDR3 spans 12 amino acids. Germline CDR1 reads ENHRY; CDR2 reads SYGVKD. Trimming at V came to 8 bases and at J to 4 bases, leaving 2 bases not matched to a gene. Here the CDR3 reads CAIGQGRETQYF. CDR3 bases: TGTGCCATCGGACAGGGGCGAGAGACCCAGTACTTC.

The chain has TRBV7-8 and TRBJ2-2; 7 bases align to TRBD2. V gave up 3 bases and J gave up 3 bases; unmatched junction bases: 10. Germline CDR1 reads SGHVS; CDR2 reads FQNEAQ. This CDR3 contains 17 residues. CDR3: CASSFSALREHTGELFF. For the CDR3, the DNA is TGTGCCAGCAGCTTCAGTGCTCTGCGGGAGCACACCGGGGAGCTGTTTTTT.

The chain uses TRBV7-2 and TRBJ1-2; TRBD1 matches at 7 bases. This CDR3 contains 15 residues. V was clipped by 5 bases and J by 9 bases; unmatched bases: 15. The germline V gene has CDR1 SGHTA and CDR2 FQGNSA. The DNA of the CDR3 is TGTGCCAGCAGCCAACTTCCACTTGGACAGGAAAGCTACACCTTC. It specifies CASSQLPLGQESYTF.